A single sample is the source of the 27 T cell receptor beta chains below, sequenced in a study of blood T cells in healthy people across ages. Primed by a sample-barcoded 5' primer and a J-beta primer mix, a second PCR proceeded for about 6 to 11 cycles. TCRdb reprocessed the 5' RACE reads via MiXCR and lists one record per CDR3 protein. This sample has about 630,000 distinct CDR3 sequences, with around 21% found just once. The source material was blood. The receptors derive from a man aged 65 to 85 in good health.

Only a few counts were recorded for this clonotype. The V and J genes are TRBV6-5 and TRBJ2-1; D not certain. V was trimmed by 0 bases and J by 7 bases, leaving 7 bases between them. The CDR3 consists of 13 residues. The germline CDR1 and CDR2 sequences are MNHEY and SVGAGI. The CDR3 sequence is CASSYSMGNEQFF. CDR3 bases: TGTGCCAGCAGTTACTCGATGGGGAATGAGCAGTTCTTC.

This clonotype came up a few times. The chain couples TRBV29-1 to TRBJ2-7, with 10 bases aligning to TRBD2. The V segment lost 7 bases and the J segment 7 bases; nucleotides outside the gene matches: 4. Per germline, CDR1 SQVTM and CDR2 ANQGSEA. The CDR3 is made up of 11 amino acids. The DNA for the CDR3 is TGCAGCGCCGCGGGACTAGCGGAGCAGTACTTC. It specifies CSAAGLAEQYF.

This chain links TRBV4-1 with TRBJ1-4, with D possibly matching TRBD1 (5 bases). The CDR3 is 14 residues long. From germline, CDR1 is MGHRA and CDR2 YSYEKL. Trimming cost V 4 bases and J 7 bases, with 13 bases left between them. The CDR3 spells CASSPRRTPEKLFF. The CDR3 nucleotides are TGCGCCAGCAGCCCTCGTAGGACACCTGAAAAACTGTTTTTT.

This clonotype was counted between two and nine times. This chain joins TRBV6-5 and TRBJ1-1; D call uncertain. The CDR3 runs 14 residues. V shed 4 bases and J shed 4 bases, with 13 bases lying between them. Germline V CDR1 and CDR2: MNHEY, SVGAGI. The CDR3 nucleotides read TGTGCCAGCAGTTCCGCGGATAGCGGCACTGAAGCTTTCTTT. Translated: CASSSADSGTEAFF.

The sample holds a few counts of this clonotype. The chain uses TRBV7-3 and TRBJ1-6; D is ambiguous. V was trimmed by 4 bases and J by 10 bases, leaving 11 bases between them. In germline, CDR1 is SGHTA, CDR2 FQGTGA. The CDR3 is 13 residues long. The CDR3 region is CASSSSGDSPLHF. The CDR3 DNA follows: TGTGCCAGCAGCTCAAGCGGCGACTCACCCCTCCACTTT. Full variable domain (missing parts from reference TRBV7-3 and TRBJ1-6): GAGVSQTPSNKVTEKGKYVELRCDPISGHTALYWYRQSLGQGPEFLIYFQGTGAADDSGLPNDRFFAVRPEGSVSTLKIQRTERGDSAVYLCASSSSGDSPLHFGNGTRLTVT.

This sequence joins TRBV18 and TRBJ2-2; TRBD2 is a possible D gene (6 bases). The CDR3 sequence is 14 residues long. Trimming removed 3 bases from V and 5 bases from J, with 10 bases in between. Germline loops: CDR1 KGHSH, CDR2 LQKENI. In nucleotides, the CDR3 is TGTGCCAGCTCACCGAATAGCGGTACCGGGGAGCTGTTTTTT. Protein sequence: CASSPNSGTGELFF.

The rearrangement links TRBV3-1 to TRBJ1-2, with TRBD1 matching 8 bases. The J segment lost 0 bases and the V segment lost 5 bases, leaving 5 bases of the junction unmatched. Per the germline V gene, CDR1 is LGHDT and CDR2 is YNNKEL (reference sequence). The CDR3 spans 15 residues. DNA of the CDR3: TGTGCCAGCAGCGGAAGGGACAGGCCTAACTATGGCTACACCTTC. Amino acid sequence: CASSGRDRPNYGYTF.

V usage is TRBV10-3 and J usage is TRBJ1-2, with a weak D call TRBD1 (5 bases). The V end lost 2 bases, the J end lost 4 bases, and 17 bases lay between the germline ends. The V gene's germline CDR1 is ENHRY and CDR2 SYGVKD. This CDR3 contains 16 residues. CDR3 amino acids: CAISENSGPGGYGYTF. Here the CDR3 DNA reads TGTGCCATCAGTGAGAATTCGGGACCGGGGGGCTATGGCTACACCTTC.

This clonotype was seen a handful of times. The V gene is TRBV28, the J gene TRBJ2-3; TRBD2 might be the D (5 bases). Trimming removed 5 bases at V and 1 base at J, with 10 bases between. CDR1 and CDR2 from the germline V gene are MDHEN and SYDVKM. The CDR3 length is 14 residues. The CDR3 coding sequence is TGTGCCAGCAGTCGGAGGCTGGGCACAGATACGCAGTATTTT. Protein product: CASSRRLGTDTQYF.

The CDR3 sequence is CASSFKGQNTEAFF. The CDR3 bases are TGTGCCAGCAGCTTTAAAGGGCAGAACACTGAAGCTTTCTTT. The chain is built from TRBV7-2 and TRBJ1-1; D is undetermined. Germline CDR1 and CDR2: SGHTA and FQGNSA. The ends were cut back, 3 bases at V and 1 base at J, with 9 bases in the middle. This CDR3 region has 14 residues. Drawing the rest from reference TRBV7-2 and TRBJ1-1, the complete variable domain is GAGVSQSPSNKVTEKGKDVELRCDPISGHTALYWYRQSLGQGLEFLIYFQGNSAPDKSGLPSDRFSAERTGGSVSTLTIQRTQQEDSAVYLCASSFKGQNTEAFFGQGTRLTVV.

The chain carries TRBV11-2 and TRBJ1-6; D ambiguous. This CDR3 region has 16 residues. Looked up from germline, CDR1 is SGHAT and CDR2 is FQNNGV. Trimming removed 1 base at V and 4 bases at J, with 11 bases between. CDR3 region: CASSLAATAYNSPLHF. The CDR3 DNA reads TGTGCCAGCAGCTTAGCTGCGACCGCTTATAATTCACCCCTCCACTTT.

J is TRBJ2-1 and V is TRBV29-1; 9 bases line up with TRBD2. The trim removed 3 bases at V and 10 bases at J, leaving 7 bases unmatched. The CDR3 loop spans 13 amino acids. Germline V lookup: CDR1 SQVTM, CDR2 ANQGSEA. The CDR3 loop is CSVDPSGASEQFF. The CDR3 DNA reads TGCAGCGTTGATCCTAGCGGGGCCAGCGAGCAGTTCTTC.

This clonotype was seen more than once but under ten times. The CDR3 DNA reads as TGCAGCGCCGGGTGGGGAATTGCCGGGGAGCTGTTTTTT. Translation gives CSAGWGIAGELFF. V and J are TRBV29-1 and TRBJ2-2; no firm D call. CDR3 size: 13 residues. The ends were cut back, 7 bases at V and 6 bases at J, with 15 bases in the middle. Germline V gives CDR1 SQVTM, CDR2 ANQGSEA.

Only a few counts were recorded for this clonotype. The chain links TRBV7-9 to TRBJ2-3; D may match TRBD1 or TRBD2 (5 bases each). V shed 3 bases and J shed 2 bases, with 15 bases lying between them. Germline assignment: CDR1 SEHNR and CDR2 FQNEAQ (reference sequence). The CDR3 contains 16 residues. The CDR3 DNA is TGTGCCAGCAGCTTGGGGCTAGCAGCCCCCACAGATACGCAGTATTTT. Encoded protein: CASSLGLAAPTDTQYF. Supplemented by reference TRBV7-9 and TRBJ2-3, the full variable domain reads DTGVSQNPRHKITKRGQNVTFRCDPISEHNRLYWYRQTLGQGPEFLTYFQNEAQLEKSRLLSDRFSAERPKGSFSTLEIQRTEQGDSAMYLCASSLGLAAPTDTQYFGPGTRLTVL.

This clonotype has only a few counts. The chain links TRBV9 to TRBJ2-3; no clear D gene. The CDR3 is 14 residues long. Germline CDR1 reads SGDLS; CDR2 reads YYNGEE. The V and J ends lost 3 bases and 7 bases respectively, with 15 bases between them. CDR3 nucleotides: TGTGCCAGCAGCGACCGGTTTCAAGGGTATACGCAGTATTTT. Protein sequence: CASSDRFQGYTQYF.

This clonotype was picked up many times. The J gene is TRBJ2-2, the V gene TRBV20-1; 12 bases align to TRBD2. Trimming at V came to 3 bases and at J to 6 bases, leaving 11 bases not matched to a gene. This CDR3 has 17 residues. Germline CDR1 DFQATT, CDR2 SNEGSKA (reference sequence). The CDR3 reads CSASEPSGRAVSGELFF. The CDR3 nucleotides read TGCAGTGCTAGTGAACCTAGCGGGAGGGCCGTATCCGGGGAGCTGTTTTTT.

The genes are TRBV12-3 or TRBV12-4 and TRBJ2-5, with 10 bases fitting TRBD2. The tail of the sequence fits TRBJ2-1 better, so the J call may be wrong. This CDR3 has 14 amino acids. CDR3 in DNA: TGTGCCAGCAACGGACTAGCGGAGAACAATGAGCAGTTCTTC. Residues: CASNGLAENNEQFF.

This clonotype was recorded at least ten times. The genes are TRBV4-3 and TRBJ2-6; 7 bases fit TRBD1. CDR3 length: 18 residues. Trimming cost V 0 bases and J 2 bases; bases outside gene matches: 7. CDR1 is LGHNA and CDR2 is YSLEER in the germline V gene. The CDR3 protein is CASSQDWTDRAGANVLTF. The CDR3 DNA is TGCGCCAGCAGCCAAGATTGGACCGACAGGGCTGGGGCCAACGTCCTGACTTTC.

The chain joins TRBV7-9 to TRBJ1-2, with D possibly TRBD1 on 5 matching bases. V was clipped by 3 bases and J by 0 bases, with 17 bases between them. This CDR3 has 17 residues. Germline V lookup: CDR1 SEHNR, CDR2 FQNEAQ (reference sequence). CDR3 sequence reads: CASSLGHPYATNYGYTF. The DNA for the CDR3 is TGTGCCAGCAGCTTGGGGCACCCGTACGCCACTAACTATGGCTACACCTTC.

The chain links TRBV29-1 to TRBJ1-2, with a weak D call TRBD1 (5 bases). V dropped 0 bases and J dropped 7 bases, with 12 bases sitting between them. The CDR3 runs to 13 residues. CDR1 is SQVTM and CDR2 is ANQGSEA in the germline V gene. CDR3 amino acids: CSVEERDGGGYTF. The DNA for the CDR3 is TGCAGCGTTGAAGAGAGGGACGGAGGTGGCTACACCTTC.

A few counts support this clonotype. The CDR3 DNA follows: TGCGCCAGCAGCTTGCAAAGTCGAGGCTACACCTTC. It translates to CASSLQSRGYTF. The chain joins TRBV5-1 to TRBJ1-2; D is uncertain. The V end was cut by 1 base, the J end by 8 bases, with 9 bases between. Germline-derived CDR1 and CDR2 are SGHRS and YFSETQ. There are 12 residues in the CDR3.

The rearrangement joins TRBV20-1 to TRBJ1-3; unclear D gene. Trimming shortened V by 2 bases and J by 3 bases, and 5 bases separated the two germline ends. There are 12 residues in the CDR3. The germline V gene encodes CDR1 DFQATT and CDR2 SNEGSKA (reference sequence). The CDR3 nucleotides are TGCAGTGCTAGAATTCATGGAAACACCATATATTTT. Protein product: CSARIHGNTIYF.

The J gene is TRBJ1-1, the V gene TRBV10-3; the match to TRBD1 covers 7 bases. The junction had 6 bases not matched to a gene; V was cut back by 6 bases and J by 8 bases. The germline V gene has CDR1 ENHRY and CDR2 SYGVKD. This CDR3 is built from 12 residues. The CDR3 sequence is CAIRETGNEAFF. CDR3 sequence (DNA): TGTGCCATCAGGGAGACAGGGAACGAAGCTTTCTTT.

J is TRBJ2-3 and V is TRBV10-3, with 7 bases that match TRBD1. This CDR3 comprises 14 residues. Germline lookup yields CDR1 ENHRY and CDR2 SYGVKD. The trim removed 6 bases at V and 5 bases at J, leaving 8 bases unmatched. CDR3 amino acids: CAIRRTGEQDTQYF. The CDR3 DNA sequence: TGTGCCATCAGACGGACAGGAGAGCAAGATACGCAGTATTTT.

There are a few counts of this clonotype. The V call is TRBV20-1, the J call TRBJ2-5; D is uncertain. CDR3 size: 12 residues. Germline V lookup: CDR1 DFQATT, CDR2 SNEGSKA (reference sequence). The V end lost 6 bases, the J end lost 5 bases, and 13 bases lay between the germline ends. CDR3 in DNA: TGCAGTGCAAGACCGCTGGGGGAGACCCAGTACTTC. Translation gives CSARPLGETQYF.

The chain couples TRBV20-1 to TRBJ1-3; the D is unclear. Between the trimmed V and J ends, which lost 5 bases and 4 bases, there was a span of 9 bases. Germline loops: CDR1 DFQATT, CDR2 SNEGSKA (reference sequence). This CDR3 is built from 12 residues. The CDR3 DNA reads TGCAGTGCTCGCAACACCGGAAACACCATATATTTT. Translated, it gives CSARNTGNTIYF.

J is TRBJ2-4 and V is TRBV18, with a possible D match to TRBD1 (7 bases). The germline V gene encodes CDR1 KGHSH and CDR2 LQKENI. The CDR3 totals 17 residues. V was cut by 3 bases and J by 3 bases, with 18 bases left in between. The CDR3 region is CASSPSLAPGGKNIQYF. Here the CDR3 DNA reads TGTGCCAGCTCACCCTCGCTAGCGCCAGGGGGCAAAAACATTCAGTACTTC. Full variable domain (remainder filled in from reference TRBV18 and TRBJ2-4): NAGVMQNPRHLVRRRGQEARLRCSPMKGHSHVYWYRQLPEEGLKFMVYLQKENIIDESGMPKERFSAEFPKEGPSILRIQQVVRGDSAAYFCASSPSLAPGGKNIQYFGAGTRLSVL.